This note documents a single T cell receptor (beta chain) sequence. Seattle patients were enrolled during active infection and followed longitudinally. CDR1 is MDHEN and CDR2 is SYDVKM in the germline V gene. The CDR3 sequence is 15 residues long. Trimming removed 2 bases from V and 0 bases from J, with 10 bases in between. The data are from a study of blood T cell repertoires in COVID-19. Whole-study context: T cells, B-cell-depleted T cells, or PBMCs supplied cDNA or gDNA.

Generated by immunoSEQ multiplex PCR, the TCRdb table keeps only in-frame clones and is missing some. The repertoire includes roughly 260,000 clones, about nine tenths of them detected once, and about 11% sits in the top ten. Sequenced sample: peripheral blood. The chain recombines TRBV28 with TRBJ1-1; no reliable D call. The receptor's source is a woman aged 25 to 39 with COVID-19, enrolled during active disease. CDR3 sequence reads: CASSLRRLMNTEAFF. CDR3 in DNA: TGTGCCAGCAGTTTACGCCGACTGATGAACACTGAAGCTTTCTTT.